The source of this TCR beta chain is a study of cytomegalovirus exposure and HLA in healthy donors. General study points: Confirmation in vitro established that three CMV-associated chains were specific for CMV antigens. First-cohort TCR clusters tended to co-occur in the roughly 120 validation repertoires, a later analysis found. Cytomegalovirus-associated TCR beta chains were listed, numbering approximately 150.

TCRdb's copy holds only in-frame clones and misses some; the assay was immunoSEQ multiplex PCR. Of 90,000 or so clones listed, approximately 81% are singletons. Details on this clone: Its target is not known.

This sequence originates from a man in his late teens or twenties in good health and CMV-seropositive. The material sequenced was PBMCs.

CDR3 sequence: CASSPTGGYFEQYF. Here the CDR3 DNA reads TGTGCCAGCAGTCCGACAGGGGGCTATTTCGAGCAGTACTTC. This chain connects TRBV27 to TRBJ2-7, with 10 bases aligning to TRBD1. J gave up 6 bases and V 5 bases, and 7 bases lay outside the gene matches. Germline V CDR1 and CDR2: MNHEY, SMNVEV (reference sequence). The CDR3 consists of 14 residues.